This entry lists 20 T cell receptor beta chains sequenced from one sample in a study of glioma-infiltrating T cells after dendritic cell vaccination. Time point meaning: after dendritic cell vaccination, including at tumor progression/relapse. Clones were read by immunoSEQ multiplex PCR, and TCRdb kept only the in-frame ones, dropping some. The sample lists 85,000 or so clones, approximately 81% occurring once. The sequencing used blood, collected after dendritic cell vaccination. The receptor source for this set is a human donor with glioblastoma.

The genes are TRBV5-6 and TRBJ2-1, with 7 nucleotides matching TRBD1. The CDR3 runs to 16 residues. From germline, CDR1 is SGHDT and CDR2 YYEEEE. The junction had 7 bases not matched to a gene; V was cut back by 4 bases and J by 0 bases. The CDR3 protein is CASSPGQVVSYNEQFF. In DNA, the CDR3 is TGTGCCAGCAGCCCTGGACAGGTAGTCTCCTACAATGAGCAGTTCTTC.

The chain uses TRBV5-1 and TRBJ1-2; tentative D call: TRBD1 (6 bases). This CDR3 is 14 amino acids long. V was cut by 3 bases and J by 2 bases, with 11 bases left in between. Germline V gene lookup returns CDR1 SGHRS and CDR2 YFSETQ. CDR3 sequence reads: CASSSPGQNYGYTF. The CDR3 DNA is TGCGCCAGCAGCTCGCCAGGACAGAACTATGGCTACACCTTC.

The V gene is TRBV7-3, the J gene TRBJ2-7, with D tentatively TRBD2 (6 bases). V was clipped by 2 bases and J by 2 bases, with 13 bases between them. Germline CDR1 reads SGHTA; CDR2 reads FQGTGA. This CDR3 is built from 15 residues. The CDR3 protein is CASSLGSTSPYEQYF. In nucleotides, the CDR3 is TGTGCCAGCAGCTTAGGATCGACTAGTCCCTACGAGCAGTACTTC.

The V and J genes are TRBV9 and TRBJ1-2, with a tentative D call TRBD1 (6 bases). The CDR3 covers 15 residues. Between the trimmed V and J ends, which lost 1 base and 4 bases, there was a span of 14 bases. Germline CDR1 reads SGDLS; CDR2 reads YYNGEE. In DNA, the CDR3 is TGTGCCAGCAGCGTACTACCGGGGACACTCTATGGCTACACCTTC. Translating it yields CASSVLPGTLYGYTF.

The chain combines TRBV20-1 with TRBJ2-1; D perhaps matches TRBD1 (5 bases). Germline CDR1 and CDR2: DFQATT and SNEGSKA (reference sequence). This CDR3 has 10 residues. Deletions cut 6 bases from V and 6 bases from J, with 6 bases between. This CDR3 is CSAQGNEQFF. CDR3 in DNA: TGCAGTGCCCAGGGCAATGAGCAGTTCTTC.

DNA of the CDR3: TGTGCCAGCAGCTTAAAAGGAGGATACGAGCAGTACTTC. This translates into CASSLKGGYEQYF. The chain is built from TRBV7-9 and TRBJ2-7, with a tentative D call TRBD2 (5 bases). V shed 2 bases and J shed 4 bases, with 9 bases lying between them. The length of the CDR3 is 13 residues. Germline lookup yields CDR1 SEHNR and CDR2 FQNEAQ (reference sequence).

This clone was seen once. The chain combines TRBV5-5 with TRBJ1-2; 9 positions match TRBD1. V was clipped by 1 base and J by 7 bases; unmatched bases: 8. The germline V gene has CDR1 SGHKS and CDR2 YYEKEE (reference sequence). This CDR3 is built from 15 residues. The DNA for the CDR3 is TGTGCCAGCAGCTTGAGCCCGGGACAGGGAGCTGGCTACACCTTC. It translates to CASSLSPGQGAGYTF.

The chain uses TRBV5-4 and TRBJ2-3, with a possible D match to TRBD2 (5 bases). The CDR3 is 14 amino acids. V was trimmed by 0 bases and J by 6 bases, leaving 11 bases between them. Germline loops: CDR1 SGHNT, CDR2 YYREEE (reference sequence). CDR3 protein: CASSLAVASDTQYF. The CDR3 DNA sequence: TGTGCCAGCAGCTTGGCAGTTGCTAGCGATACGCAGTATTTT.

The chain has TRBV2 and TRBJ2-3, with 9 bases matching TRBD2. V lost 8 bases and J lost 4; bases outside the gene matches: 13. CDR3 length: 16 residues. Germline assignment: CDR1 SNHLY and CDR2 FYNNEI. CDR3 residues: CASVALRGGPSDTQYF. CDR3 DNA: TGTGCCAGCGTCGCCTTGCGGGGGGGGCCATCAGATACGCAGTATTTT.

This clone was seen a handful of times. This chain joins TRBV28 and TRBJ2-2; 9 nucleotides line up with TRBD1. V gave up 3 bases and J gave up 2 bases; unmatched junction bases: 4. The CDR3 spans 16 residues. The V gene's germline CDR1 is MDHEN and CDR2 SYDVKM. The CDR3 protein is CASSLGQGPNTGELFF. CDR3 DNA sequence: TGTGCCAGCAGTTTGGGACAGGGCCCCAACACCGGGGAGCTGTTTTTT.

This clone turned up a few times. V usage is TRBV7-9 and J usage is TRBJ2-7; TRBD1 aligns across 10 bases. CDR3 length: 15 amino acids. Looked up from germline, CDR1 is SEHNR and CDR2 is FQNEAQ (reference sequence). The ends lost 4 bases at V and 6 bases at J; junction bases unmatched: 9. Written as DNA, the CDR3 is TGTGCCAGCAGCTCCATCGGGACAGGGGATGCCGAGCAGTACTTC. It encodes CASSSIGTGDAEQYF.

The J gene is TRBJ2-1, the V gene TRBV19; 7 positions match TRBD2. This CDR3 contains 14 residues. J was trimmed by 2 bases and V by 5 bases; bases with no gene match: 3. Germline V gene sequence: CDR1 LNHDA, CDR2 SQIVND (reference sequence). The chain's CDR3 is CASSPGTTYNEQFF. The CDR3, as DNA: TGTGCCAGTAGTCCGGGGACTACCTACAATGAGCAGTTCTTC.

The rearrangement joins TRBV28 to TRBJ1-1, with TRBD1 identical over 10 bases. The ends lost 5 bases at V and 7 bases at J; junction bases unmatched: 10. This CDR3 has 15 residues. The germline CDR1 and CDR2 sequences are MDHEN and SYDVKM. This chain's CDR3 is CASSRQGAGFSEAFF. In nucleotides, the CDR3 is TGTGCCAGCAGTCGACAGGGGGCGGGATTTAGTGAAGCTTTCTTT.

This clone was observed once. Here the CDR3 reads CASSTRGDRTSPQHF. CDR3 bases: TGTGCCAGCAGTACCCGCGGGGACAGGACCTCGCCCCAGCATTTT. The chain couples TRBV27 to TRBJ1-5, with 8 positions matching TRBD1. The J segment lost 9 bases and the V segment lost 5 bases, leaving 12 bases of the junction unmatched. Germline assignment: CDR1 MNHEY and CDR2 SMNVEV (reference sequence). The CDR3 is 15 residues long.

This clone appeared a single time. The chain recombines TRBV29-1 with TRBJ2-2, with TRBD2 as a possible D gene (6 bases). Between the trimmed V and J ends, which lost 6 bases and 6 bases, there was a span of 17 bases. The CDR3 has 14 amino acids. The germline V gene has CDR1 SQVTM and CDR2 ANQGSEA. CDR3 amino acids: CSVPSGSRAGELFF. Written as DNA, the CDR3 is TGCAGCGTCCCGTCCGGGAGTAGGGCCGGGGAGCTGTTTTTT.

The sample holds one count of this clone. CDR3 in amino acids: CASSPISAGGNNEQFF. The CDR3 nucleotides read TGTGCCAGCAGCCCGATTTCAGCGGGGGGTAACAATGAGCAGTTCTTC. The V and J genes are TRBV7-7 and TRBJ2-1; TRBD2 matches at 9 bases. Germline V gene lookup returns CDR1 SSHAT and CDR2 FNYEAQ (reference sequence). Trimming took 5 bases from V and 5 from J; bases not matched to a gene: 10. This CDR3 has 16 amino acids.

Remarks on this clone: One end of the junction varies from germline; a read error may be responsible. The chain has TRBV5-1 and TRBJ2-3, with TRBD2 matching 9 bases. Germline assignment: CDR1 SGHRS and CDR2 YFSETQ. The CDR3 is made up of 15 amino acids. The CDR3 sequence is CASSPRGSGGPTEDF. The CDR3 nucleotides are TGCGCCAGCAGCCCCCGTGGGAGCGGGGGGCCCACAGAGGATTTT.

The chain carries TRBV19 and TRBJ2-2, with 9 nucleotides matching TRBD2. Losses at the gene ends were 5 bases for V and 4 bases for J; bases not matched to a gene: 5. Germline CDR1 reads LNHDA; CDR2 reads SQIVND (reference sequence). The CDR3 loop spans 15 amino acids. CDR3 sequence reads: CASSHRRGGTGELFF. The CDR3 nucleotides are TGTGCCAGTAGTCACAGGCGGGGGGGCACCGGGGAGCTGTTTTTT.

The rearrangement links TRBV19 to TRBJ2-6; D not resolved. V lost 9 bases, J lost 2 bases, and 11 bases lay in between. Germline values: CDR1 LNHDA, CDR2 SQIVND (reference sequence). The CDR3 totals 14 residues. The CDR3 here is CASRSVAGANVLTF. CDR3 sequence (DNA): TGTGCCAGCAGGTCTGTCGCTGGGGCCAACGTCCTGACTTTC. Full variable domain (outside the CDR3, taken from reference TRBV19 and TRBJ2-6): DGGITQSPKYLFRKEGQNVTLSCEQNLNHDAMYWYRQDPGQGLRLIYYSQIVNDFQKGDIAEGYSVSREKKESFPLTVTSAQKNPTAFYLCASRSVAGANVLTFGAGSRLTVL.

This chain links TRBV2 with TRBJ1-5, with D perhaps matching TRBD1 (5 bases). The CDR3 covers 14 residues. V lost 6 bases and J 7 bases, leaving 16 bases between the germline ends. CDR1 and CDR2 (germline): SNHLY, FYNNEI. Here the CDR3 reads CASREQGWGQPQHF. DNA of the CDR3: TGTGCCAGCAGGGAGCAGGGCTGGGGACAGCCCCAGCATTTT.